Following are 14 T cell receptor beta chains from one sample sequenced in a study of control samples from healthy donors and cancer patients (TCRdb year 2020). The library came from the immunoSEQ multiplex PCR assay. TCRdb holds this immuneACCESS table with in-frame rearrangements only. Some clones are missing; in checked studies, unresolved V genes explain under half, and the rest has no known cause. The sample contains 70,000 to 95,000 clones, around 87% of them found a single time. The ten largest clones capture 20% of the sample. The sequenced sample consisted of blood. Source of these receptors: a man aged 45-65 years in good health.

This clone was seen more than once but under ten times. The chain recombines TRBV4-3 with TRBJ1-4, with a tentative D call TRBD1 (6 bases). CDR1 is LGHNA and CDR2 is YSLEER in the germline V gene. The CDR3 is 15 amino acids. The V and J ends lost 0 bases and 8 bases respectively, with 13 bases between them. The CDR3 protein is CASSQDPGHTEKLFF. The CDR3 DNA reads as TGCGCCAGCAGCCAAGACCCGGGACACACGGAAAAACTGTTTTTT.

The chain has TRBV15 and TRBJ2-1, with 7 nucleotides matching TRBD2. CDR3 length: 17 residues. The ends lost 0 bases at V and 2 bases at J; junction bases unmatched: 7. Per germline, CDR1 LNHNV and CDR2 YYDKDF (reference sequence). CDR3 region: CATSRDWGRAPYNEQFF. CDR3 bases: TGTGCCACCAGCAGAGATTGGGGGAGGGCTCCCTACAATGAGCAGTTCTTC.

This clone was observed a handful of times. The gene calls are TRBV5-5 and TRBJ1-5; the match to TRBD1 covers 7 bases. The CDR3 consists of 16 residues. With 4 bases clipped from V and 6 bases from J, the junction kept 13 bases outside the gene matches. Per the germline V gene, CDR1 is SGHKS and CDR2 is YYEKEE (reference sequence). The CDR3 loop reads CASSPHYRGEGQPQHF. The CDR3 DNA follows: TGTGCCAGCAGCCCGCATTACAGGGGCGAGGGTCAGCCCCAGCATTTT.

V usage is TRBV24-1 and J usage is TRBJ1-5, with 9 bases lining up with TRBD1. V dropped 2 bases and J dropped 6; count of bases not matched to a gene: 10. From germline, CDR1 is KGHDR and CDR2 SFDVKD. This CDR3 has 17 residues. CDR3 sequence (DNA): TGTGCCACCAGTGATTCCCAGGGGGACAGGGCGTTTCAGCCCCAGCATTTT. Its protein is CATSDSQGDRAFQPQHF.

The gene calls are TRBV3-1 (or the pseudogene TRBV3-2) and TRBJ1-2, with 9 bases aligning to TRBD1. Germline assignment: CDR1 LGHDT and CDR2 YNNKEL (reference sequence). J was trimmed by 7 bases and V by 4 bases; bases with no gene match: 7. CDR3 length equals 14 residues. Here the CDR3 DNA reads TGTGCCAGCAGCCCCCGGGACAGGGTTGGTGGCTACACCTTC. This translates into CASSPRDRVGGYTF.

The V call is TRBV5-1, the J call TRBJ1-4; D remains ambiguous. The CDR3 is made up of 15 amino acids. Deletions cut 6 bases from V and 0 bases from J, with 12 bases between. Germline V lookup: CDR1 SGHRS, CDR2 YFSETQ. The CDR3 loop is CASTAAPATNEKLFF. DNA of the CDR3: TGCGCCAGCACCGCCGCCCCGGCAACTAATGAAAAACTGTTTTTT.

The J gene is TRBJ2-1, the V gene TRBV5-4, with TRBD1 identical over 8 bases. V lost 1 base, J lost 8 bases, and 8 bases stayed unmatched. Germline values: CDR1 SGHNT, CDR2 YYREEE (reference sequence). This CDR3 has 15 residues. CDR3 sequence: CASSLPDRDGDEQFF. CDR3 coding DNA: TGTGCCAGCAGCTTGCCGGACAGGGATGGCGATGAGCAGTTCTTC.

The V call is TRBV7-2, the J call TRBJ2-3; 9 positions match TRBD2. This CDR3 has 17 residues. CDR1 and CDR2 (germline): SGHTA, FQGNSA. V dropped 5 bases and J dropped 1; count of bases not matched to a gene: 10. This CDR3 is CASSVPLAGLGTDTQYF. Here the CDR3 DNA reads TGTGCCAGCAGCGTCCCTCTAGCGGGACTTGGCACAGATACGCAGTATTTT.

This rearrangement joins TRBV6-4 to TRBJ2-1; a possible D gene is TRBD2 (5 bases). Germline CDR1 and CDR2: MRHNA and SNTAGT. This CDR3 has 15 residues. V was trimmed by 0 bases and J by 0 bases, leaving 6 bases between them. DNA of the CDR3: TGTGCCAGCAGTGACTCAGGGAGCTCCTACAATGAGCAGTTCTTC. Translation gives CASSDSGSSYNEQFF.

This chain connects TRBV7-3 to TRBJ2-2; 9 bases are a match to TRBD1. The V and J ends lost 5 bases and 1 base, in that order; junction bases with no gene match: 5. CDR1 SGHTA and CDR2 FQGTGA come from the germline V gene. The CDR3 runs 16 residues. Here the CDR3 reads CASSLNRGRNTGELFF. The CDR3 DNA sequence: TGTGCCAGCAGCCTTAACAGGGGGCGGAACACCGGGGAGCTGTTTTTT.

The rearrangement links TRBV4-3 to TRBJ2-3; D is possibly TRBD1 (6 bases). Trimming took 2 bases from V and 6 from J, leaving 9 bases between them. CDR1 is LGHNA, CDR2 YSLEER, per germline. The CDR3 is made up of 13 amino acids. This CDR3 reads CASSQYRDDTQYF. Written as DNA, the CDR3 is TGCGCCAGCAGCCAATACAGGGATGATACGCAGTATTTT.

The rearrangement uses TRBV12-5 and TRBJ1-4; D is undetermined. The DNA matches TRBJ2-2 better at its end, which makes the J call doubtful. This CDR3 comprises 13 residues. Germline V gives CDR1 LGHNT, CDR2 FRNRAP. The CDR3 here is CASGITPTWELFF. Here the CDR3 DNA reads TGTGCTAGTGGAATCACCCCGACATGGGAGCTGTTTTTT.

V usage is TRBV3-1 (or the pseudogene TRBV3-2) and J usage is TRBJ1-5, with D perhaps matching TRBD1 (6 bases). CDR1 and CDR2 (germline): LGHDT, YNNKEL (reference sequence). The V and J ends lost 4 bases and 4 bases respectively, with 17 bases between them. CDR3 length equals 16 residues. This CDR3 is CASSPHGGGLNQPQHF. As DNA, the CDR3 is TGTGCCAGCAGCCCTCACGGAGGGGGGCTAAATCAGCCCCAGCATTTT.

The chain uses TRBV6-5 and TRBJ2-1; 7 bases align to TRBD2. J lost 10 bases, V lost 6 bases, and 12 bases had no gene match. This CDR3 is 14 amino acids long. Germline assignment: CDR1 MNHEY and CDR2 SVGAGI. This chain's CDR3 is CASRKPGGGVEQFF. The CDR3, as DNA: TGTGCCAGCAGGAAGCCGGGTGGGGGGGTAGAGCAGTTCTTC.